The text below deals with one TCR beta chain. Its antigen is unknown. No much larger clone is present one base from it, and per-base qualities are unavailable. These data come from a study of T cells after yellow fever vaccination (dated by TCRdb to between 2018 and 2021). Some background on the complete study: The SMART-Seq v4 Ultra Low Input RNA kit was used to prepare libraries from fractions with low cell numbers. Bulk TCR alpha and beta repertoires were sequenced longitudinally to track T-cell clones before and after primary and booster YFV17D yellow fever vaccination. The cohort comprised two healthy male donors, one aged 18 to 30 and one aged 30 to 40 years. Blood was collected at multiple timepoints before and after primary and secondary immunization, and bulk PBMC replicates and cell subsets were isolated.

The treatment or condition label, as the study defines it: live attenuated yellow fever vaccine strain. At each blood-draw timepoint, two biological replicates of bulk PBMCs were collected. A standard Ficoll-Paque protocol was used to isolate PBMCs from peripheral blood. RNA was extracted with TriZol from bulk PBMCs, CD4 and CD8 fractions, and dextramer-positive and dextramer-negative fractions. TCR cDNA was synthesized by 5'RACE template switching, which introduced a universal primer site and unique molecular identifiers. cDNA synthesis was primed from both the TCR alpha and TCR beta constant segments. Two PCR steps were used to amplify libraries, with sample barcodes and sequencing adapters being added in the second step. Sequencing of libraries was done on Illumina HiSeq 2500 (2x100 bp) or NovaSeq (2x150 bp). Per the source publication's procedure: MIGEC was used to demultiplex reads and collapse the reads into UMI consensus sequences, and MiXCR was used for V(D)J alignment. Vaccine-responding clonotypes were identified with edgeR using replicate PBMC samples, with FDR below 0.01 and a log2 fold change above 5 up to day 15 being required. Bulk clonotypes were assigned CD4 or CD8 identity according to which sequenced CD4 or CD8 repertoire held them at higher abundance. In TCRdb, the public reads were trimmed at Q25 with fastp and aligned with MiXCR, with productive beta chains retained. Each CDR3 protein gets just one entry, which takes the most common genes and DNA from the rows behind it. Here the V and J calls rest on TCRdb's processing, not on the authors' analysis. For this sample the table gives 400,000 to 650,000 distinct CDR3 sequences, of which 21% were detected only once. Jointly, the top ten make up about 17% of the sample.

Overall study outcomes, separate from this receptor: The secondary T-cell response was found to be weaker but faster than the primary response, with a peak reached on day 5 rather than on day 15. A small fraction of clonotypes appeared in both the CD4 and CD8 compartments, likely as a result of convergent recombination. Because the study included only a couple of donors, the extent to which the findings can be generalized is limited. FACS-sorted repertoires could contain abundant contaminating clonotypes from the bulk population, so computational filtering was required. After the booster, most clones that had expanded after primary vaccination were detected again (approximately 95% of CD4 and around nine tenths of CD8), suggesting broad maintenance of memory.

Ends trimmed: V by 3 bases, J by 8 bases; bases unmatched to a gene: 6. CDR1 and CDR2 were assigned from the germline V gene (reference sequence) as LGHDT and YNNKEL. From its cysteine to its phenylalanine, the CDR3 spans 15 amino acids. Only the CDR3 portion is preserved as DNA: 45 bases, with reading frame beginning at the first base. This sequence uses TRBV3-1 and TRBJ2-1; TRBD1 matches 11 bases in the middle. This TCR derives from a man between 18 and 29 years old who received the YFV17D yellow fever vaccine. This sample comprised PBMCs, obtained 20 to 25 days after the first yellow fever vaccination. The CDR3 amino acid sequence is: CASSHGQGAVDEQFF. The sequence in DNA is TGTGCCAGCAGCCATGGACAGGGGGCGGTCGATGAGCAGTTCTTC.